The 28 T cell receptor beta chains below were found in one sample sequenced in a study of PD-L1 blockade in urothelial cancer. The time point here: pretreatment peripheral blood. Produced via immunoSEQ multiplex PCR; TCRdb's table is partial and in-frame only. This table has approximately 79,000 clones, approximately 86% appearing once. Sample: PBMCs, taken around atezolizumab (anti-PD-L1) treatment. These receptor sequences come from a man in his forties with urothelial cancer.

The V and J genes are TRBV28 and TRBJ2-7, with 8 bases fitting TRBD1. The junction had 2 bases not matched to a gene; V was cut back by 3 bases and J by 13 bases. In germline, CDR1 is MDHEN, CDR2 SYDVKM. This CDR3 comprises 10 residues. CDR3 protein: CASSLDRVYF. CDR3 in DNA: TGTGCCAGCAGTTTGGACAGGGTTTACTTC.

This clone was recorded a few times. The chain joins TRBV28 to TRBJ2-7; the match to TRBD2 covers 9 bases. V was pared by 5 bases and J by 7 bases, with 12 bases of the junction left unmatched. The CDR3 contains 15 residues. CDR1 is MDHEN and CDR2 is SYDVKM in the germline V gene. CDR3 DNA: TGTGCCAGCAGTCTATTAGCGGGAGAAGAAGAAGAGCAGTACTTC. This gives the protein CASSLLAGEEEEQYF.

The J gene is TRBJ1-4, the V gene TRBV7-8; 7 positions agree with TRBD1. The V gene's germline CDR1 is SGHVS and CDR2 FQNEAQ. This CDR3 is built from 16 residues. V lost 5 bases and J lost 6; bases outside the gene matches: 12. The CDR3 nucleotides are TGTGCCAGCAGCGCGGAACCGACAGGGCGGGATGAAAAACTGTTTTTT. It encodes CASSAEPTGRDEKLFF.

This chain uses TRBV28 with TRBJ1-2; 8 nucleotides match TRBD1. V lost 10 bases, J lost 4 bases, and 2 bases stayed unmatched. Germline V gene data show CDR1 as MDHEN and CDR2 as SYDVKM. This CDR3 contains 11 residues. Here the CDR3 DNA reads TGTGCCATCACAGGGGGCTATGGCTACACCTTC. Its protein is CAITGGYGYTF.

This clone occurred once. The chain links TRBV29-1 to TRBJ2-5; 10 bases map to TRBD2. This CDR3 has 19 residues. CDR1 and CDR2 (germline): SQVTM, ANQGSEA. J gave up 5 bases and V 5 bases, and 23 bases lay outside the gene matches. The CDR3 nucleotides are TGCAGCGTTCCCCTGAGTGTTAGCGGGAGGCCTACCTCCCGGGAGACCCAGTACTTC. Residues: CSVPLSVSGRPTSRETQYF.

The chain uses TRBV30 and TRBJ2-3; D not certain. Trimming removed 0 bases at V and 2 bases at J, with 9 bases between. This CDR3 contains 14 residues. Germline CDR1 GTSNPN, CDR2 SVGIG (reference sequence). CDR3 nucleotide sequence: TGTGCCTGGAGTGTAGGCGGCCCCACAGATACGCAGTATTTT. Translated: CAWSVGGPTDTQYF.

The chain couples TRBV4-2 to TRBJ1-1, with 8 bases matching TRBD1. The CDR3 totals 16 residues. V lost 1 base to trimming and J lost 4 bases; unmatched junction nucleotides: 8. Per germline, CDR1 LGHNA and CDR2 YNFKEQ. In DNA form, the CDR3 reads TGTGCCAGCAGCCAAGCAGGGGGCGCAGATACCACTGAAGCTTTCTTT. Its translation: CASSQAGGADTTEAFF.

The V and J genes are TRBV9 and TRBJ2-6; D is perhaps TRBD1 (5 bases). Between the trimmed V and J ends, which lost 3 bases and 2 bases, there was a span of 9 bases. CDR1 is SGDLS and CDR2 is YYNGEE in the germline V gene. This CDR3 has 15 amino acids. The CDR3 protein is CASSAQGTGANVLTF. The CDR3 DNA reads as TGTGCCAGCAGCGCTCAGGGTACTGGGGCCAACGTCCTGACTTTC. The entire variable domain, with the rest obtained from reference TRBV9 and TRBJ2-6, is as follows: DSGVTQTPKHLITATGQRVTLRCSPRSGDLSVYWYQQSLDQGLQFLIQYYNGEERAKGNILERFSAQQFPDLHSELNLSSLELGDSALYFCASSAQGTGANVLTFGAGSRLTVL.

J is TRBJ2-6 and V is TRBV6-5; the D gene is possibly TRBD1 (6 bases). CDR3 size: 14 residues. Germline CDR1 MNHEY, CDR2 SVGAGI. V was trimmed by 6 bases and J by 2 bases, leaving 8 bases between them. The CDR3: CASRNRAGANVLTF. In DNA, the CDR3 is TGTGCCAGCAGAAACAGGGCTGGGGCCAACGTCCTGACTTTC.

The V and J genes are TRBV7-2 and TRBJ1-5; TRBD1 is a possible D gene (5 bases). V lost 0 bases to trimming and J lost 6 bases, with 6 bases between them. The germline gives CDR1 SGHTA, CDR2 FQGNSA. This CDR3 is built from 13 residues. CDR3 region: CASSLAGGQPQHF. The CDR3 DNA follows: TGTGCCAGCAGCTTAGCGGGGGGTCAGCCCCAGCATTTT.

The J gene is TRBJ2-1, the V gene TRBV11-2; D unresolved. Trimming took 0 bases from V and 5 from J, leaving 5 bases between them. This CDR3 has 13 amino acids. CDR1 and CDR2 (germline): SGHAT, FQNNGV. CDR3 DNA sequence: TGTGCCAGCAGCTTAGACGGAGACAATGAGCAGTTCTTC. Translated: CASSLDGDNEQFF.

The sample holds one count of this clone. The chain joins TRBV19 to TRBJ1-1, with a weak D call TRBD1 (5 bases). V lost 7 bases and J 3 bases, leaving 18 bases between the germline ends. Per the germline V gene, CDR1 is LNHDA and CDR2 is SQIVND (reference sequence). The CDR3 is 15 amino acids. The CDR3 loop reads CASNPGPGGDTEAFF. DNA of the CDR3: TGTGCCAGTAACCCGGGCCCCGGAGGGGACACTGAAGCTTTCTTT.

The gene calls are TRBV5-4 and TRBJ2-7, with 14 positions matching TRBD2. Trimming cost V 4 bases and J 6 bases; bases outside gene matches: 15. The CDR3 spans 18 residues. Germline loops: CDR1 SGHNT, CDR2 YYREEE (reference sequence). Here the CDR3 DNA reads TGTGCCAGCAGCGGGGGACTAGCGGGAGCTATCAGGATGAGCGAGCAGTACTTC. Translated: CASSGGLAGAIRMSEQYF.

CDR3 residues: CASSLGGQGAQAFF. The CDR3 coding sequence is TGTGCCAGCAGCTTGGGGGGACAGGGGGCGCAAGCTTTCTTT. J is TRBJ1-1 and V is TRBV5-4; TRBD1 agrees at 12 bases. Germline V lookup: CDR1 SGHNT, CDR2 YYREEE (reference sequence). The CDR3 runs to 14 residues. The trim removed 0 bases at V and 9 bases at J, leaving 3 bases unmatched.

The rearrangement uses TRBV2 and TRBJ2-7; TRBD1 agrees at 7 bases. The CDR3 is 14 amino acids. Trimming removed 5 bases from V and 3 bases from J; junction bases left unmatched: 7. CDR1 and CDR2 (germline): SNHLY, FYNNEI. In DNA form, the CDR3 reads TGTGCCAGCAGTAACCCGGGACAGAACTACGAGCAGTACTTC. It specifies CASSNPGQNYEQYF.

The J gene is TRBJ2-7, the V gene TRBV30; the match to TRBD2 covers 9 bases. CDR3 length: 12 amino acids. The J segment lost 6 bases and the V segment lost 6 bases, leaving 6 bases of the junction unmatched. In germline, CDR1 is GTSNPN, CDR2 SVGIG (reference sequence). Here the CDR3 DNA reads TGTGCCTGTCGACTAGCGGCCGGCGAGCAGTACTTC. This encodes CACRLAAGEQYF.

The chain has TRBV28 and TRBJ2-2; D possibly corresponds to TRBD1 (6 bases). Germline lookup yields CDR1 MDHEN and CDR2 SYDVKM. The V end was cut by 6 bases, the J end by 5 bases, with 13 bases between. The CDR3 sequence is 14 residues long. The CDR3 sequence: CASRVGAGTGELFF. In DNA, the CDR3 is TGTGCCAGCAGAGTGGGGGCAGGGACCGGGGAGCTGTTTTTT.

The rearrangement links TRBV9 to TRBJ2-1; 8 bases agree with TRBD2. This CDR3 is 13 amino acids long. The germline CDR1 and CDR2 sequences are SGDLS and YYNGEE. V lost 3 bases to trimming and J lost 10 bases; unmatched junction nucleotides: 6. CDR3 nucleotide sequence: TGTGCCAGCAGCGCGGGGACTAGTTCGGAGCAGTTCTTC. It yields the protein CASSAGTSSEQFF. The whole variable domain, remainder taken from reference TRBV9 and TRBJ2-1, is DSGVTQTPKHLITATGQRVTLRCSPRSGDLSVYWYQQSLDQGLQFLIQYYNGEERAKGNILERFSAQQFPDLHSELNLSSLELGDSALYFCASSAGTSSEQFFGPGTRLTVL.

J is TRBJ1-1 and V is TRBV25-1, with 8 bases fitting TRBD1. There are 13 residues in the CDR3. The germline V gene encodes CDR1 MGHDK and CDR2 SYGVNS. With V trimmed by 7 bases and J by 5 bases, 6 bases remained unmatched. CDR3 sequence: CASTRTGRTEAFF. As DNA, the CDR3 is TGTGCCAGCACCAGGACAGGGCGAACTGAAGCTTTCTTT.

This clone was counted a single time. The rearrangement links TRBV5-1 to TRBJ2-1, with 9 bases that match TRBD2. From germline, CDR1 is SGHRS and CDR2 YFSETQ. The CDR3 sequence is 17 residues long. V shed 6 bases, J shed 7 bases, and the junction held 17 bases outside the gene matches. CDR3 protein: CASTSGEDSGGENEQFF. As DNA, the CDR3 is TGCGCCAGCACCTCCGGGGAGGATAGCGGGGGAGAAAATGAGCAGTTCTTC. The full variable domain, with the rest looked up from reference TRBV5-1 and TRBJ2-1, is KAGVTQTPRYLIKTRGQQVTLSCSPISGHRSVSWYQQTPGQGLQFLFEYFSETQRNKGNFPGRFSGRQFSNSRSEMNVSTLELGDSALYLCASTSGEDSGGENEQFFGPGTRLTVL.

The DNA for the CDR3 is TGTGCCAGCAGTACCACTCACGAGTCGAGCACAGATACGCAGTATTTT. It translates to CASSTTHESSTDTQYF. This chain uses TRBV6-4 with TRBJ2-3; D not resolved. V gave up 5 bases and J gave up 0 bases, with 15 bases separating them. Germline CDR1 is MRHNA and CDR2 is SNTAGT. The CDR3 runs 16 residues.

This chain joins TRBV13 and TRBJ2-7; a weak D match, TRBD1 (6 bases). CDR3 length: 15 residues. Germline V lookup: CDR1 PRHDT, CDR2 FYEKMQ (reference sequence). V was cut by 5 bases and J by 3 bases, with 17 bases left in between. The CDR3 reads CASSPIRGQRYEQYF. For the CDR3, the DNA is TGTGCCAGCAGCCCTATCCGAGGACAGCGCTACGAGCAGTACTTC.

The chain carries TRBV11-2 and TRBJ2-1; TRBD2 aligns across 12 bases. J gave up 4 bases and V 3 bases, and 4 bases lay outside the gene matches. Per the germline V gene, CDR1 is SGHAT and CDR2 is FQNNGV. The CDR3 has 16 residues. The CDR3: CASSFSGLAGYNEQFF. The CDR3 coding sequence is TGTGCCAGCAGCTTTTCTGGACTAGCGGGATACAATGAGCAGTTCTTC. The variable domain in full, with the rest retrieved from reference TRBV11-2 and TRBJ2-1, is EAGVAQSPRYKIIEKRQSVAFWCNPISGHATLYWYQQILGQGPKLLIQFQNNGVVDDSQLPKDRFSAERLKGVDSTLKIQPAKLEDSAVYLCASSFSGLAGYNEQFFGPGTRLTVL.

J is TRBJ2-2 and V is TRBV19; TRBD2 agrees at 10 bases. The length of the CDR3 is 16 residues. The V gene end was trimmed by 5 bases and the J gene end by 7 bases; junction bases not matched to a gene: 10. Germline-derived CDR1 and CDR2 are LNHDA and SQIVND (reference sequence). In DNA, the CDR3 is TGTGCCAGTAGTCCCCGCGGGAGCGGGGGGGTCGGGGAGCTGTTTTTT. It is translated as CASSPRGSGGVGELFF.

The rearrangement uses TRBV9 and TRBJ2-3, with D perhaps TRBD2 (6 bases). Between the trimmed V and J ends, which lost 0 bases and 3 bases, there was a span of 17 bases. The CDR3 is 17 residues long. The germline gives CDR1 SGDLS, CDR2 YYNGEE. Written as DNA, the CDR3 is TGTGCCAGCAGCGTAGTCCCCGGGGCTGCGGGAACAGATACGCAGTATTTT. It translates to CASSVVPGAAGTDTQYF.

The V and J genes are TRBV5-8 and TRBJ1-5; 9 positions match TRBD1. The length of the CDR3 is 14 residues. Germline V gives CDR1 SGHTS, CDR2 YDEGEE. With V trimmed by 6 bases and J by 6 bases, 7 bases remained unmatched. CDR3 sequence (DNA): TGTGCCAGCAACCCGGGGACAGGGATTCAGCCCCAGCATTTT. Translated: CASNPGTGIQPQHF.

The sample holds a few counts of this clone. The chain joins TRBV18 to TRBJ2-7; 12 bases align to TRBD2. With 0 bases clipped from V and 5 bases from J, the junction kept 14 bases outside the gene matches. This CDR3 has 19 residues. Germline V gene lookup returns CDR1 KGHSH and CDR2 LQKENI. CDR3 nucleotide sequence: TGTGCCAGCTCACCACCGCTCTTCAACACAACTAGCGGGAGGAACGAGCAGTACTTC. This codes for CASSPPLFNTTSGRNEQYF.

The V call is TRBV27, the J call TRBJ1-3; weak D call: TRBD1 (5 bases). The CDR3 extends over 17 amino acids. CDR1 is MNHEY and CDR2 is SMNVEV in the germline V gene (reference sequence). V was pared by 3 bases and J by 3 bases, with 18 bases between. CDR3: CASSFRLAGGFGNTIYF. Written as DNA, the CDR3 is TGTGCCAGCAGTTTTAGGCTCGCGGGGGGGTTTGGAAACACCATATATTTT.